Below are 22 T cell receptor beta chains sequenced from a single sample in a study of T-cell reconstitution after alpha-beta-depleted transplantation in children. Construction of the TCRbeta library involved unique molecular identifiers. MiXCR was run by TCRdb on the PCR reads, yielding one entry per CDR3 protein. This sample carries some 350,000 distinct CDR3 sequences, about 16% of them seen once, and the ten largest clones take roughly 41%. Sample: PBMCs, mostly from graft donor cells, taken 360 days after TCRalphabeta/CD19-depleted stem cell transplant. The receptors derive from a male patient under 10 years old who had a stem cell transplant for acute lymphoblastic leukemia, so the T cells may come from the graft donor.

The rearrangement joins TRBV6-5 to TRBJ2-1; D unclear. Germline CDR1 MNHEY, CDR2 SVGAGI. V was pared by 2 bases and J by 13 bases, with 15 bases between. The CDR3 consists of 13 residues. The CDR3 sequence is CASSYDFKAVQFF. CDR3 in DNA: TGTGCCAGCAGTTACGACTTTAAGGCGGTACAGTTCTTC.

The chain combines TRBV20-1 with TRBJ2-6; no reliable D call. This CDR3 has 15 residues. The V gene lost 6 bases and the J gene lost 2 bases, with 14 bases spanning the gap. Per the germline V gene, CDR1 is DFQATT and CDR2 is SNEGSKA (reference sequence). In DNA form, the CDR3 reads TGCAGTGCCCCCCGTTTAGGGCCTGGGGCCAACGTCCTGACTTTC. Translating it yields CSAPRLGPGANVLTF.

The chain joins TRBV4-2 to TRBJ2-5, with a tentative D call TRBD2 (6 bases). Trimming pared 4 bases from V and 5 bases from J, leaving 17 bases between. This CDR3 is built from 15 residues. Per germline, CDR1 LGHNA and CDR2 YNFKEQ. CDR3 sequence reads: CASSLWDGGEETQYF. The CDR3 nucleotides read TGTGCCAGCAGCCTTTGGGACGGAGGGGAGGAGACCCAGTACTTC.

The CDR3 loop reads CASSLTSGGEDTQYF. DNA of the CDR3: TGTGCCAGCAGCTTAACTAGCGGGGGTGAAGATACGCAGTATTTT. The gene calls are TRBV13 and TRBJ2-3, with 11 bases lining up with TRBD2. The germline CDR1 and CDR2 sequences are PRHDT and FYEKMQ (reference sequence). V lost 2 bases to trimming and J lost 5 bases; unmatched junction nucleotides: 3. This CDR3 has 15 residues.

The V gene is TRBV29-1, the J gene TRBJ1-2; 10 positions agree with TRBD1. The V gene end was trimmed by 7 bases and the J gene end by 4 bases; junction bases not matched to a gene: 6. The CDR3 spans 13 residues. Germline CDR1 is SQVTM and CDR2 is ANQGSEA. CDR3 coding DNA: TGCAGCGCCCGGGACAGGGGTGTCTATGGCTACACCTTC. This translates into CSARDRGVYGYTF.

CDR3 DNA: TGCGCCAGCAGCCAAGAAGCGGGCGCGGGAGATCCACGGGAGCAGTACTTC. It is translated as CASSQEAGAGDPREQYF. The chain joins TRBV4-1 to TRBJ2-7; 7 nucleotides line up with TRBD2. Per germline, CDR1 MGHRA and CDR2 YSYEKL. The length of the CDR3 is 17 residues. V lost 0 bases to trimming and J lost 7 bases; unmatched junction nucleotides: 15.

J is TRBJ2-7 and V is TRBV5-6; 9 bases are shared with TRBD2. Germline lookup yields CDR1 SGHDT and CDR2 YYEEEE. The CDR3 is 16 amino acids. With V trimmed by 0 bases and J by 2 bases, 6 bases remained unmatched. This chain's CDR3 is CASSLVGSGRPYEQYF. The CDR3 coding sequence is TGTGCCAGCAGCTTGGTTGGTAGCGGGAGACCCTACGAGCAGTACTTC.

In its sample, this clonotype was seen many times. This chain links TRBV7-9 with TRBJ1-4, with D possibly TRBD1 on 5 matching bases. In germline, CDR1 is SEHNR, CDR2 FQNEAQ (reference sequence). V lost 1 base, J lost 0 bases, and 12 bases lay in between. The CDR3 extends over 17 amino acids. The CDR3 bases are TGTGCCAGCAGCTTAGATCGACAGACTACAACTAATGAAAAACTGTTTTTT. Residues: CASSLDRQTTTNEKLFF.

V usage is TRBV5-1 and J usage is TRBJ2-7; weak D call: TRBD1 (6 bases). CDR1 and CDR2 from the germline V gene are SGHRS and YFSETQ. Trimming pared 0 bases from V and 4 bases from J, leaving 14 bases between. This CDR3 has 15 amino acids. The CDR3 DNA reads as TGCGCCAGCAGCTTGGAGGCCCACAGGGCGTACGAGCAGTACTTC. Its protein product is CASSLEAHRAYEQYF.

The sample holds many counts of this clonotype. This chain joins TRBV7-3 and TRBJ2-7; 9 bases align to TRBD2. CDR1 SGHTA and CDR2 FQGTGA come from the germline V gene. V lost 1 base to trimming and J lost 6 bases; unmatched junction nucleotides: 13. CDR3 length: 17 amino acids. CDR3 amino acids: CASSLKPYGLATSEQYF. Written as DNA, the CDR3 is TGTGCCAGCAGCTTAAAGCCCTATGGACTAGCGACGTCCGAGCAGTACTTC.

This clonotype has more than one count but fewer than ten. The chain uses TRBV15 and TRBJ2-5; 7 bases are a match to TRBD2. Losses at the gene ends were 0 bases for V and 5 bases for J; bases not matched to a gene: 12. CDR1 and CDR2 (germline): LNHNV, YYDKDF (reference sequence). This CDR3 has 17 residues. The CDR3 sequence: CATSRDTGRTFGETQYF. As DNA, the CDR3 is TGTGCCACCAGCAGAGATACCGGGAGGACCTTCGGGGAGACCCAGTACTTC.

This clonotype came up a few times. This chain joins TRBV29-1 and TRBJ2-7, with 7 bases matching TRBD1. The CDR3 loop spans 12 amino acids. J lost 2 bases, V lost 7 bases, and 5 bases had no gene match. Germline V gene data show CDR1 as SQVTM and CDR2 as ANQGSEA. CDR3 in DNA: TGCAGCGCGACCGGGACAGCCTACGAGCAGTACTTC. Its translation is CSATGTAYEQYF.

The chain employs TRBV12-3 or TRBV12-4 and TRBJ1-2; D remains ambiguous. The CDR3 is 15 residues long. Trimming took off 0 bases at V and 8 bases at J, with 16 bases between the two ends. The CDR3 DNA reads TGTGCCAGCAGTTTAGCGCGAAATGGGTTTACGGGCTACACCTTC. Translated, it gives CASSLARNGFTGYTF.

The chain employs TRBV4-1 and TRBJ2-1; 7 nucleotides match TRBD2. Germline CDR1 is MGHRA and CDR2 is YSYEKL. The CDR3 contains 17 residues. V was clipped by 1 base and J by 2 bases; unmatched bases: 8. CDR3 residues: CASSQVASGLPYNEQFF. In nucleotides, the CDR3 is TGCGCCAGCAGCCAAGTTGCTAGCGGCTTACCCTACAATGAGCAGTTCTTC.

The chain is built from TRBV4-3 and TRBJ2-2; TRBD2 matches 7 bases. CDR1 and CDR2 from the germline V gene are LGHNA and YSLEER. V lost 1 base, J lost 6 bases, and 11 bases stayed unmatched. This CDR3 is 17 amino acids long. The CDR3, as DNA: TGCGCCAGCAGCCAAGTTGGTTCGGCGGGAGTAGCCGGGGAGCTGTTTTTT. This sequence encodes CASSQVGSAGVAGELFF.

This clonotype was observed a few times. The rearrangement uses TRBV6-1 and TRBJ2-7; 14 positions agree with TRBD2. Losses at the gene ends were 7 bases for V and 6 bases for J; bases not matched to a gene: 8. This CDR3 is built from 15 residues. Germline CDR1 reads MNHNS; CDR2 reads SASEGT. The CDR3 region has the DNA TGTGCCAGCAAACGACTAGCGGGAGGGCCTCTCGAGCAGTACTTC. As protein: CASKRLAGGPLEQYF.

This clonotype has only a few counts. J is TRBJ1-1 and V is TRBV18; D remains unclear. The V end was cut by 3 bases, the J end by 5 bases, with 10 bases between. This CDR3 is built from 13 residues. The V gene's germline CDR1 is KGHSH and CDR2 LQKENI. The CDR3, as DNA: TGTGCCAGCTCACCGACGGTTCAGACTGAAGCTTTCTTT. Protein sequence: CASSPTVQTEAFF.

V and J are TRBV9 and TRBJ1-3; D remains unclear. Trimming took 5 bases from V and 0 from J, leaving 12 bases between them. This CDR3 contains 15 residues. The V gene's germline CDR1 is SGDLS and CDR2 YYNGEE. The CDR3 spells CASSRSGTSGNTIYF. In DNA form, the CDR3 reads TGTGCCAGCAGTCGATCAGGAACCTCTGGAAACACCATATATTTT.

This clonotype has at least ten counts. The gene calls are TRBV20-1 and TRBJ2-1, with TRBD1 identical over 10 bases. The V and J ends lost 2 bases and 12 bases, in that order; junction bases with no gene match: 7. Per germline, CDR1 DFQATT and CDR2 SNEGSKA (reference sequence). The length of the CDR3 is 13 residues. The CDR3 reads CSARLTGGSSQFF. CDR3 nucleotides: TGCAGTGCTAGATTGACAGGGGGCTCGTCGCAGTTCTTC.

The table lists this clonotype with many counts. The chain has TRBV12-3 or TRBV12-4 and TRBJ2-3; D is tentatively TRBD1 or TRBD2 (7 bases each). V lost 5 bases and J 3 bases, leaving 15 bases between the germline ends. The length of the CDR3 is 15 residues. In DNA form, the CDR3 reads TGTGCCAGCAGTCCCCGACAGGGAGGGACAGATACGCAGTATTTT. As protein: CASSPRQGGTDTQYF.

Remarks on this clonotype: A much larger clone differs by one base, so this may be a read error. This is likely a read error, given that the CDR3 carries no conserved phenylalanine or tryptophan at its end. The chain joins TRBV12-3 or TRBV12-4 to TRBJ1-4; 7 bases are a match to TRBD1. The CDR3 runs to 16 residues. V was pared by 2 bases and J by 10 bases, with 13 bases of the junction left unmatched. The CDR3 nucleotides read TGTGCCAGCAGTTTAAGGGCCCGACAGGGTATGGTAAAACTGTTTTGT. Amino acid sequence: CASSLRARQGMVKLFC.

This chain links TRBV7-9 with TRBJ1-1, with TRBD1 matching 8 bases. V lost 5 bases and J lost 4; bases outside the gene matches: 6. The CDR3 runs to 14 residues. Germline V CDR1 and CDR2: SEHNR, FQNEAQ (reference sequence). CDR3 DNA sequence: TGTGCCAGCAGCCCCCGGACAGGGACCACTGAAGCTTTCTTT. The encoded protein is CASSPRTGTTEAFF.